These 9 T cell receptor beta chains share one sample of origin, sequenced in a study of blood T cell repertoires in COVID-19. The repertoire was sequenced with immunoSEQ multiplex PCR; TCRdb's copy has only in-frame clones and lacks some. This sample carries approximately 36,000 clones, 90% of them seen once, and the ten largest clones take approximately 26%. Sequenced material: peripheral blood. The receptor source for this set is a man in his sixties with active or convalescent COVID-19.

The chain uses TRBV7-3 and TRBJ1-6; TRBD1 might be the D (5 bases). Germline values: CDR1 SGHTA, CDR2 FQGTGA. Trimming pared 0 bases from V and 7 bases from J, leaving 10 bases between. The CDR3 sequence is 15 residues long. The CDR3 loop is CASSLTQGGNSPLHF. In DNA form, the CDR3 reads TGTGCCAGCAGCTTAACTCAGGGTGGGAATTCACCCCTCCACTTT.

The chain joins TRBV6-4 to TRBJ2-5, with a possible D match to TRBD1 (6 bases). V was shortened by 6 bases and J by 5 bases, with 13 bases between the two germline ends. The CDR3 is 13 amino acids. From germline, CDR1 is MRHNA and CDR2 SNTAGT. DNA for the CDR3: TGTGCCAGCAGCATACAGGGTGGGGAGACCCAGTACTTC. This translates into CASSIQGGETQYF.

The chain links TRBV4-1 to TRBJ2-1, with a possible D match to TRBD2 (6 bases). Germline CDR1 is MGHRA and CDR2 is YSYEKL. Trimming left V 4 bases short and J 5 bases short, with 15 bases between. The CDR3 length is 15 residues. The CDR3 nucleotides are TGCGCCAGCAGCCTACAATCTAGCGCGGACAATGAGCAGTTCTTC. Its protein is CASSLQSSADNEQFF.

The chain recombines TRBV11-2 with TRBJ2-1, with 7 bases lining up with TRBD2. CDR1 SGHAT and CDR2 FQNNGV come from the germline V gene. The V gene end was trimmed by 5 bases and the J gene end by 7 bases; junction bases not matched to a gene: 5. The CDR3 consists of 13 residues. In DNA form, the CDR3 reads TGTGCCAGCAGCAATTCGGGGGGAAATGAGCAGTTCTTC. Amino acid sequence: CASSNSGGNEQFF.

The J gene is TRBJ2-1, the V gene TRBV6-5; D is ambiguous. Trimming cost V 3 bases and J 11 bases, with 8 bases left between them. This CDR3 region has 11 residues. Germline assignment: CDR1 MNHEY and CDR2 SVGAGI. The CDR3 nucleotides read TGTGCCAGCAGTTATGGGCAGAAGCAGTTCTTC. Encoded protein: CASSYGQKQFF.

The gene calls are TRBV11-2 and TRBJ2-7; D may be TRBD2 (7 bases). V lost 1 base and J 7 bases, leaving 17 bases between the germline ends. This CDR3 is built from 15 residues. CDR1 is SGHAT and CDR2 is FQNNGV in the germline V gene. The CDR3 region is CASSLVRGGLGEQYF. The CDR3 nucleotides are TGTGCCAGCAGCTTAGTAAGGGGGGGCCTTGGGGAGCAGTACTTC.

The J gene is TRBJ2-5, the V gene TRBV30; 7 bases map to TRBD2. CDR1 is GTSNPN, CDR2 SVGIG, per germline (reference sequence). Trimming removed 0 bases from V and 3 bases from J; junction bases left unmatched: 10. The CDR3 extends over 16 amino acids. The CDR3 reads CAWSVDYGRTEETQYF. The CDR3 nucleotides are TGTGCCTGGAGTGTAGATTACGGGAGGACGGAAGAGACCCAGTACTTC.

The rearrangement links TRBV7-9 to TRBJ2-2; D call uncertain. V shed 5 bases and J shed 3 bases, with 7 bases lying between them. Germline V CDR1 and CDR2: SEHNR, FQNEAQ (reference sequence). The CDR3 spans 13 residues. CDR3 sequence reads: CASSPIYTGELFF. CDR3 sequence (DNA): TGTGCCAGCAGCCCTATTTACACCGGGGAGCTGTTTTTT.

The genes are TRBV5-1 and TRBJ2-7; the match to TRBD1 covers 11 bases. Germline loops: CDR1 SGHRS, CDR2 YFSETQ. The CDR3 covers 14 residues. V lost 4 bases, J lost 2 bases, and 2 bases stayed unmatched. This CDR3 reads CASSQGQGAYEQYF. CDR3 DNA sequence: TGCGCCAGCAGCCAGGGACAGGGGGCCTACGAGCAGTACTTC. Filled out from reference TRBV5-1 and TRBJ2-7, the complete variable domain reads KAGVTQTPRYLIKTRGQQVTLSCSPISGHRSVSWYQQTPGQGLQFLFEYFSETQRNKGNFPGRFSGRQFSNSRSEMNVSTLELGDSALYLCASSQGQGAYEQYFGPGTRLTVT.